The rows below give T cell receptor beta chains drawn from one sample of a study of Ad26.COV2.S vaccination and SARS-CoV-2 variants. TCRdb's copy holds only in-frame clones and misses some; the assay was immunoSEQ multiplex PCR. The table includes hundreds of thousands of clones, roughly 90% detected once. The source was peripheral blood, collected in a trial of Ad26.COV2.S vaccine versus placebo. The receptors were gathered from a person between 18 and 65 years old who received the Ad26.COV2.S COVID-19 vaccine or a placebo. Each CDR3 is given with its conserved first and last residue. D genes are given only for firm matches. Size is omitted from some rows. Given values are once, few, many or a class for expanded clones.

NA TRBJ2-2 NA TRBV18 CASSPSQENTGELFF TGTGCCAGCTCACCGTCGCAGGAAAACACCGGGGAGCTGTTTTTT
NA TRBJ2-7 NA TRBV5-8 CASSLGISYEQYF TGTGCCAGCAGCTTGGGTATTTCCTACGAGCAGTACTTC
TRBD2 TRBJ2-1 NA TRBV7-9 CASSAAGTSRRSYNEQFF TGTGCCAGCAGCGCAGCCGGGACTAGCAGACGCTCCTACAATGAGCAGTTCTTC
NA TRBJ2-2 NA TRBV9 CASSVGGTGELFF TGTGCCAGCAGCGTTGGGGGCACCGGGGAGCTGTTTTTT
NA TRBJ2-7 NA TRBV7-9 CASSLESGIEQYF TGTGCCAGCAGCCTAGAGTCGGGGATCGAGCAGTACTTC
NA TRBJ1-1 NA TRBV28 CASSWTPRAEAFF TGTGCCAGCAGTTGGACCCCAAGGGCTGAAGCTTTCTTT
NA TRBJ2-5 NA TRBV27 CASSWGRGRETQYF TGTGCCAGCAGTTGGGGCAGGGGAAGGGAGACCCAGTACTTC
NA TRBJ2-7 NA TRBV5-5 CASSYGTVGEQYF TGTGCCAGCAGTTACGGGACGGTCGGGGAGCAGTACTTC
NA TRBJ2-7 NA TRBV5-1 CASSLADGPYEQYF TGCGCCAGCAGCTTGGCGGACGGTCCCTACGAGCAGTACTTC
TRBD2 TRBJ2-1 NA TRBV7-2 CASSLGGSGGPYNEQFF TGTGCCAGCAGCTTAGGGGGTAGCGGGGGCCCCTACAATGAGCAGTTCTTC
NA TRBJ2-3 NA TRBV11-3 CASSPGAEDPSTDTQYF TGTGCCAGCAGCCCAGGCGCGGAGGATCCTAGCACAGATACGCAGTATTTT
TRBD1 TRBJ2-1 NA TRBV5-5 CASSGIQGSSYNEQFF TGTGCCAGCAGCGGGATACAGGGGAGCTCCTACAATGAGCAGTTCTTC
NA TRBJ1-1 NA TRBV7-9 CASSFMTNTEAFF TGTGCCAGCAGCTTCATGACCAACACTGAAGCTTTCTTT
NA TRBJ2-7 NA TRBV7-9 CASSSTPSQGSSEQYF TGTGCCAGCAGCTCCACACCCTCCCAGGGGTCTAGCGAGCAGTACTTC
NA TRBJ2-1 NA TRBV19 CASSIKGGVSNEQFF TGTGCCAGTAGTATCAAGGGGGGGGTGAGCAATGAGCAGTTCTTC
NA TRBJ1-1 NA TRBV7-9 CASSALGGHNTEAFF TGTGCCAGCAGCGCACTCGGGGGACACAACACTGAAGCTTTCTTT
NA TRBJ1-5 few TRBV3-1/TRBV3-2 CASSQNLDQPQHF TGTGCCAGCAGCCAAAACCTCGATCAGCCCCAGCATTTT
TRBD2 TRBJ2-3 NA TRBV4-2 CASSPWDSGGDTDTQYF TGTGCCAGCAGCCCCTGGGATAGCGGGGGAGACACAGATACGCAGTATTTT
NA TRBJ2-7 NA TRBV15 CATSRDPRLMYYEQYF TGTGCCACCAGCAGAGACCCACGGCTGATGTACTACGAGCAGTACTTC
NA TRBJ1-4 NA TRBV5-1 CASSLTGSTNEKLFF TGCGCCAGCAGCTTGACAGGGTCTACTAATGAAAAACTGTTTTTT
TRBD1 TRBJ2-3 NA TRBV9 CASSVDSGQEFTDTQYF TGTGCCAGCAGCGTAGATTCGGGACAGGAGTTCACAGATACGCAGTATTTT
NA TRBJ1-5 few TRBV6-5 CATSSSDHQPQHF TGTGCCACCTCGAGTAGTGACCATCAGCCCCAGCATTTT
TRBD2 TRBJ2-1 NA TRBV7-9 CASSSVAGVDNEQFF TGTGCCAGCAGCTCGGTAGCGGGAGTTGACAATGAGCAGTTCTTC
NA TRBJ1-1 NA TRBV6-1 CASSLTLNTEAFF TGTGCCAGCAGTCTAACTTTGAACACTGAAGCTTTCTTT
NA TRBJ1-1 NA TRBV29-1 CSVPKGTEAFF TGCAGCGTTCCTAAGGGGACTGAAGCTTTCTTT
NA TRBJ2-7 NA TRBV5-5 CASSFGDGEREQYF TGTGCCAGCAGCTTCGGGGACGGGGAGAGGGAGCAGTACTTC
NA TRBJ2-7 NA TRBV7-3 CASSLTPGKNYEQYF TGTGCCAGCAGCTTAACTCCGGGGAAAAACTACGAGCAGTACTTC
TRBD1 TRBJ1-2 NA TRBV30 CAWSVGTGGYGYTF TGTGCCTGGAGTGTCGGGACAGGGGGATATGGCTACACCTTC
NA TRBJ2-2 NA TRBV29-1 CSVDKGFTGELFF TGCAGCGTTGATAAAGGGTTCACCGGGGAGCTGTTTTTT
TRBD1 TRBJ1-2 NA TRBV27 CASKGTGDYGYTF TGTGCCAGCAAAGGGACAGGGGACTATGGCTACACCTTC
NA TRBJ1-4 NA TRBV28 CASSYTGPDEKLFF TGTGCCAGCAGTTATACAGGGCCGGATGAAAAACTGTTTTTT
NA TRBJ2-3 NA TRBV5-1 CASSLDRERDTQYF TGCGCCAGCAGCTTGGACAGGGAAAGGGATACGCAGTATTTT
NA TRBJ2-3 NA TRBV5-4 CASTKGGSTDTQYF TGTGCCAGCACAAAGGGAGGTAGCACAGATACGCAGTATTTT
TRBD1 TRBJ2-3 once TRBV4-1 CASSQDYRDRGLVDTQYF TGCGCCAGCAGCCAAGATTACCGGGACAGGGGGCTGGTGGATACGCAGTATTTT
NA TRBJ1-2 NA TRBV3-1/TRBV3-2 CASSQAGARDGYTF TGTGCCAGCAGCCAAGCCGGGGCTCGGGATGGCTACACCTTC